The present TCR beta chain was sequenced within a study of T cell responses to AZD1222 COVID-19 vaccine listed by TCRdb under 2021. With respect to the entire study: TCR sequencing covered fewer than 250 trial participants: roughly 200 given two doses of AZD1222 and 26 given two doses of MenACWY control vaccine. Enrollment into the trials was organized by age into subgroups of 18-55, 56-69 and 70-plus years, and those subgroups contained about 160, 30 and 59 TCR-sequenced participants, respectively. The research as a whole found: Because no day 14 peak-response samples were available, the repertoires could be characterized only after the peak T cell response. The whole spike protein was spanned by vaccine-associated CD4 TCRs, and dominant responses were seen in regions 160-218 and 743-854. Conclusions about previously exposed vaccinees are limited, since just a handful of AZD1222 recipients were seropositive for SARS-CoV-2 at baseline. Nearly half of unique spike-specific TCRs reportedly recognized epitopes outside regions mutated in the B.1.351 and B.1.1.7 variants. Most participants were white British and females outnumbered males, and the authors suggested that clonal diversity may have been underestimated. After two AZD1222 doses, spike-specific TCR breadth and depth were significantly higher than at day 0 and than in MenACWY recipients. In the small 56-69-year group, the increase in depth fell short of significance, most likely because of low power.

The CDR3 regions of human TCRbeta chains were analyzed by immunosequencing. Turning to the authors' computational methods: Repertoire TCRs were matched against a reference library of SARS-CoV-2-specific TCRs generated with the MIRA antigen-specificity platform. Breadth meant the fraction of unique TCRs that were SARS-CoV-2-associated, whereas depth meant the fraction of total T cells that were SARS-CoV-2-associated. Using the MIRA data, each spike-specific TCR was mapped to the spike region that the TCR reacts to and placed in a CD4 or CD8 class. Log10-transformed breadth and depth values were compared by one-way ANOVA with Sidak's multiple comparisons tests. The clones in this table, taken by TCRdb from immuneACCESS, are in-frame only. Not every clone is retained; where verified, under half of the shortfall comes from an unresolved V gene, and the cause of the rest is unknown. The V and J calls and the clone size are those of that table, but D and trimming were determined from the DNA. The sample table shows approximately 150,000 clones, and roughly nine tenths are seen once. The top ten constitute approximately 1.2% of the sample.

The intended sense of this specimen's time point label: about 28 days (+/-7) after the second vaccine dose. Because spike-specific TCR depth and breadth did not differ between the two schedules, AZD1222 recipients who got a second dose at roughly 4 weeks were pooled with those who got a second dose at roughly 12 weeks. Vaccinee samples came from UK trials COV001 and COV002, including a single-blind randomized controlled phase 2/3 trial of AZD1222 (ChAdOx1 nCoV-19) in healthy adults. For TCRbeta chain sequencing, PBMC samples from trial participants were taken at day 0 and at day 28 after the second dose. In regard to this clone: Its antigen has not been determined. No base quality information exists; no much larger clone differs at one position. Other DNA sequences in this specimen translate into the identical CDR3.

The material was peripheral blood, obtained 28 days after the second AZD1222 dose. The sequence was collected from an adult who received the AZD1222 COVID-19 vaccine.

The DNA reads TGTGCCAGCAGTTTGGGGAGCAATCAGCCCCAGCATTTT. Translation gives CASSLGSNQPQHF. In this chain, TRBV12-3 or TRBV12-4 is recombined with TRBJ1-5, with the identity of the D gene unclear. V loses 3 bases, J loses 1 base, and the germline ends lie 4 bases apart. Inclusive of the bounding cysteine and phenylalanine, the CDR3 is 13 residues long. Just the 39-base CDR3 DNA is kept, in frame starting at base 1.